The count of the clone carrying this T cell receptor beta chain is one. Antigen unknown. Germline V lookup: CDR1 MRHNA, CDR2 SNTAGT. The length of the CDR3 is 13 residues. V gave up 3 bases and J gave up 5 bases, with 9 bases separating them. The entry originates in a study of cytomegalovirus exposure and HLA in healthy donors. Study-wide results and limits: There were some public TCRs occurring in many donors, but most TCR sequences were rare. The presence/absence work took it that sequencing depth was about the same across donors. The classifier reportedly diagnosed cytomegalovirus status with high specificity and sensitivity. A later look showed TCR association rates differing by HLA locus, highest for DRB1 and lowest for HLA-C.

The PCR had 60 Vbeta and 13 Jbeta primers. Using immunoSEQ multiplex PCR, the repertoire was profiled, and TCRdb retains in-frame clones only, with some absent. The sample has approximately 180,000 clones, over 70% seen once. This chain joins TRBV6-4 and TRBJ2-3; a weak D match, TRBD2 (5 bases). Sequencing used PBMCs. This sequence originates from a woman in her twenties or thirties in good health and CMV-seropositive. This CDR3 reads CASSEHGGDTQYF. The CDR3 DNA sequence: TGTGCCAGCAGTGAGCACGGAGGAGATACGCAGTATTTT.